This is a list of T cell receptor beta chains from one sample in a study of CD8 T cells in ankylosing spondylitis. TCRdb passed the 5' RACE reads through MiXCR, listing each CDR3 protein once. The data hold about 440,000 distinct CDR3 sequences, with over 15% observed a single time. Sample: blood, either unsorted or a sorted T cell fraction (not recorded which). The receptors come from a male donor with ankylosing spondylitis. The CDR3 runs from the conserved cysteine through the conserved F or W. D genes are given only for firm matches. The size entry is marked missing in some rows and otherwise reads once, few, many or a size class.

J gene,clone size,D gene,V gene,CDR3 protein,CDR3 DNA
TRBJ2-5,few,TRBD1,TRBV12-3/TRBV12-4,CASRHRGREETQYF,TGTGCCAGCAGACACAGGGGTCGTGAAGAGACCCAGTACTTC
TRBJ1-6,few,.,TRBV5-1,CASSLNQDSPLHF,TGCGCCAGCAGCCTGAACCAGGATTCACCCCTCCACTTT
TRBJ1-1,.,.,TRBV20-1,CSARVSGTVNTEAFF,TGCAGTGCTAGAGTGTCAGGGACCGTGAACACTGAAGCTTTCTTT
TRBJ1-2,few,.,TRBV2,CASISGFNYGYTF,TGTGCCAGCATTTCCGGGTTTAACTATGGCTACACCTTC
TRBJ1-4,.,.,TRBV30,CAWSVGTGEKLFF,TGTGCCTGGAGTGTAGGGACGGGGGAAAAACTGTTTTTT
TRBJ2-3,.,.,TRBV5-1,CASSPGSTTDTQYF,TGCGCCAGCAGCCCCGGAAGCACCACAGATACGCAGTATTTT
TRBJ1-1,.,.,TRBV12-5,CASATGTNTEAFF,TGTGCTAGTGCTACCGGGACGAACACTGAAGCTTTCTTT
TRBJ2-5,many,.,TRBV5-1,CASSLAVETQYF,TGCGCCAGCAGCTTGGCCGTGGAGACCCAGTACTTC
TRBJ2-1,.,.,TRBV7-2,CASSFEVSSNEQFF,TGTGCCAGCAGCTTCGAAGTTTCAAGCAATGAGCAGTTCTTC
TRBJ2-2,.,.,TRBV5-1,CASSSGTGNTGELFF,TGCGCCAGCAGCTCAGGGACGGGTAACACCGGGGAGCTGTTTTTT
TRBJ2-3,.,.,TRBV19,CASSIGTTFTDTQYF,TGTGCCAGTAGTATAGGCACTACCTTCACAGATACGCAGTATTTT
TRBJ2-7,few,TRBD1,TRBV27,CASSWRQGSWEQYF,TGTGCCAGCAGTTGGCGACAGGGGAGTTGGGAGCAGTACTTC
TRBJ2-7,few,TRBD1,TRBV7-9,CASSLPDRGAYEQYF,TGTGCCAGCAGCTTACCCGACAGGGGGGCTTACGAGCAGTACTTC
TRBJ2-5,many,.,TRBV7-8,CASSLSGVQETQYF,TGTGCCAGCAGCTTATCAGGGGTACAAGAGACCCAGTACTTC
TRBJ1-2,few,.,TRBV6-1,CASSPDSHYGYTF,TGTGCCAGCAGCCCGGACAGCCACTATGGCTACACCTTC
TRBJ2-5,.,.,TRBV6-5,CASSYSPATQETQYF,TGTGCCAGCAGTTACTCTCCGGCAACTCAAGAGACCCAGTACTTC